This TCR beta chain comes out of a study of technical replicates of blood from several donors (dated by TCRdb to 2015 to 2018). Of note for this clone: Its antigen remains unidentified. There are no base qualities to consult, and no much larger clone falls within one base.

Libraries were built with the immunoSEQ multiplex PCR assay. Here the immuneACCESS table is served through TCRdb, limited to in-frame sequences with V and J called. Missing clones are a known gap in these copies; in checked studies unresolved V genes cover under half, and the rest lacks a known reason. For this sample there are under 75,000 clones; approximately 96% appear just once. The ten largest make up about 0.35% of the sample. CDR1 SEHNR and CDR2 FQNEAQ are derived from the germline V gene (reference sequence). The CDR3 holds 11 amino acids from the cysteine to the phenylalanine. Only the CDR3 region is kept as DNA, spanning 33 bases read in frame from base 1. The germline ends are 7 bases apart after V is trimmed by 8 bases and J by 5 bases.

The sequence is built from TRBV7-9 and TRBJ2-1, with the D gene too uncertain to name. Sample: T cells isolated from PBMCs. The TCR sequence derives from a human donor in good health. The nucleotides are TGTGCCAGCGAGAGTAACAATGAGCAGTTCTTC. This sequence encodes CASESNNEQFF.